Listed below are T cell receptor beta chains from one sample, sequenced in a study of breast tumors, draining lymph nodes, adjacent tissues. TCRdb analysed the multiplex PCR reads with MiXCR anew, one entry per CDR3 protein. This table holds 150,000 to 200,000 distinct CDR3 sequences, approximately 30% found once. Sequencing input: axillary lymph node tissue. The receptors were gathered from a female donor with breast cancer. Some clones in this sample may be carry-over from other donors' samples. The CDR3 runs from the conserved cysteine through the conserved F or W. Fields, in order: D gene, V gene, clone size, CDR3 protein. A D gene is named only where the DNA matches it firmly. The size field is filled for only some rows; it gives once, few, many or a size class.

D: -; V: TRBV20-1; size: -; CDR3: CSAYRANVLTF
D: -; V: TRBV6-4; size: -; CDR3: CASRHLPQLPRFF
D: TRBD1; V: TRBV27; size: many; CDR3: CASSPKPGQFTDTQYF
D: TRBD2; V: TRBV7-9; size: -; CDR3: CASSLGGGADNEQFF
D: -; V: TRBV29-1; size: -; CDR3: CSGAGTPFGYTF
D: -; V: TRBV4-1; size: -; CDR3: CASSPEAEEWSGANVLTF
D: -; V: TRBV28; size: -; CDR3: CATKPKRWYSSYNEQFF
D: -; V: TRBV29-1; size: many; CDR3: CSVEVGEGILGGDGYTF
D: TRBD2; V: TRBV5-8; size: many; CDR3: CASTPGGRSGANVLTF
D: -; V: TRBV20-1; size: many; CDR3: CSAIKGASGESTQYF
D: TRBD1; V: TRBV7-8; size: -; CDR3: CASSILTGTGVYEQYF
D: TRBD1; V: TRBV15; size: -; CDR3: CATSSHPGQAATQCF
D: TRBD1; V: TRBV7-3; size: -; CDR3: CASKTGWGNTEAFF
D: -; V: TRBV12-3/TRBV12-4; size: -; CDR3: CASSLAWGGGEQYF
D: -; V: TRBV10-3; size: -; CDR3: CAIRIHSTGTQHF
D: TRBD1; V: TRBV5-8; size: many; CDR3: CASSGPGTGNEQYF
D: -; V: TRBV19; size: -; CDR3: CASSSTGRYEQYF
D: -; V: TRBV6-5; size: many; CDR3: CASSKWQGTGANVLTF
D: -; V: TRBV11-3; size: many; CDR3: CASSLESGDTGELFF
D: -; V: TRBV11-2; size: -; CDR3: CASSLNQFRPPLHF
D: -; V: TRBV20-1; size: many; CDR3: CSASVRLEQYF
D: TRBD2; V: TRBV6-1; size: many; CDR3: CASSAGLAVYNEQFF
D: TRBD1; V: TRBV6-6; size: -; CDR3: CASSYRGQGTQPQHF
D: -; V: TRBV3-1; size: many; CDR3: CASSPREWFYGYTF
D: -; V: TRBV6-1; size: many; CDR3: CASSGRFPSYEQYF
D: -; V: TRBV29-1; size: many; CDR3: CSVEDNEGYEQFF